The rows below give T cell receptor beta chains drawn from one sample of a study of T cell clones after liver transplantation. The protocol was immunoSEQ multiplex PCR, while the TCRdb copy is restricted to in-frame clones and leaves out a portion. The repertoire includes 95,000 to 130,000 clones, around nine tenths of them detected once, and approximately 0.88% sits in the top ten. The source material was CD4+ T cells from blood, sampled 12 months after liver transplant. The source of these receptors is a human patient who received a liver transplant. Some T cells may have originated in the graft donor. CDR3s include the opening cysteine and the closing phenylalanine or tryptophan. D genes are given only for firm matches. Size tells how often a clone was seen (once, few, many) or the class of an expanded clone, and some rows leave it out.

size,J,D,V,CDR3,DNA
once,TRBJ2-1,TRBD2,TRBV19,CASSPRLAGVREQFF,TGTGCCAGTAGTCCAAGACTAGCGGGAGTGCGGGAGCAGTTCTTC
-,TRBJ1-1,-,TRBV5-1,CASSPTTSGGTEAFF,TGCGCCAGCAGCCCAACAACGTCGGGCGGCACTGAAGCTTTCTTT
-,TRBJ2-5,-,TRBV23-1,CASSPYDVGGETQYF,TGCGCCAGCAGCCCCTATGACGTAGGCGGGGAGACCCAGTACTTC
-,TRBJ2-3,-,TRBV5-6,CASSLARVGDTQYF,TGTGCCAGCAGCTTGGCCAGGGTGGGAGATACGCAGTATTTT
-,TRBJ2-5,TRBD1,TRBV11-3,CASSVDRVQETQYF,TGTGCCAGCAGCGTCGACAGGGTCCAAGAGACCCAGTACTTC
-,TRBJ1-1,-,TRBV28,CASSTNPGQKNTEAFF,TGTGCCAGCAGTACGAACCCCGGACAGAAGAACACTGAAGCTTTCTTT
-,TRBJ2-7,TRBD2,TRBV2,CASSRTSGYSYEQYF,TGTGCCAGCAGCCGGACTAGCGGGTACTCCTACGAGCAGTACTTC
-,TRBJ1-5,-,TRBV12-5,CASGLGQGNQPQHF,TGTGCTAGTGGTTTGGGGCAGGGCAATCAGCCCCAGCATTTT
-,TRBJ2-3,TRBD2,TRBV4-2,CASSQVALAGGPRVADTQYF,TGTGCCAGCAGCCAAGTAGCACTAGCGGGAGGGCCTAGGGTAGCAGATACGCAGTATTTT
-,TRBJ2-1,-,TRBV19,CASSIEVRSYNEQFF,TGTGCCAGTAGTATCGAGGTTCGCTCCTACAATGAGCAGTTCTTC
-,TRBJ2-7,TRBD2,TRBV7-2,CASSLYGRQYEQYF,TGTGCCAGCAGCTTATACGGGAGGCAATACGAGCAGTACTTC
-,TRBJ2-3,-,TRBV2,CASNFAHTGPSTDTQYF,TGTGCTAGCAATTTCGCCCATACAGGGCCCAGCACAGATACGCAGTATTTT
-,TRBJ1-2,-,TRBV18,CASSPGIGSSYTF,TGTGCCAGCTCACCGGGAATAGGGAGTAGCTACACCTTC
-,TRBJ2-7,TRBD2,TRBV7-2,CASSLVGKPRTSVSYEQYF,TGTGCCAGCAGCTTAGTAGGGAAGCCGAGGACTAGCGTCTCCTACGAGCAGTACTTC
once,TRBJ2-7,TRBD2,TRBV11-3,CASSLEPLSGRSYEQYF,TGTGCCAGCAGCTTAGAACCCCTCAGCGGGAGATCCTACGAGCAGTACTTC
-,TRBJ2-2,TRBD2,TRBV11-3,CASDGSGRESLFF,TGTGCCAGCGATGGTAGCGGGAGGGAATCACTGTTTTTT
-,TRBJ1-1,-,TRBV5-1,CASSLRQGGGGTEAFF,TGCGCCAGCAGCTTGAGGCAGGGTGGAGGGGGCACTGAAGCTTTCTTT
-,TRBJ2-3,TRBD2,TRBV15,CATSRERAGGPDTQYF,TGTGCCACCAGCAGAGAAAGAGCGGGAGGACCAGATACGCAGTATTTT
-,TRBJ2-1,-,TRBV28,CASSLGGGYNEQFF,TGTGCCAGCAGTTTGGGGGGAGGATACAATGAGCAGTTCTTC
-,TRBJ1-5,-,TRBV29-1,CSVGQINQPQHF,TGCAGCGTTGGACAGATCAATCAGCCCCAGCATTTT